This is a list of T cell receptor beta chains from one sample in a study of T cells in Graves' hyperthyroidism and ophthalmopathy. TCRdb recomputed calls from the multiplex PCR reads with MiXCR, one row per CDR3 protein. The sample consists of roughly 250,000 distinct CDR3 sequences, more than 12% of them appearing once. Sequenced material: blood. These receptors came from a woman between 35 and 50 years old with Graves' hyperthyroidism that later progressed to Graves' ophthalmopathy. Both conserved end residues are trimmed from each CDR3.

TRBV28	TRBJ2-1	ASSVPTLLAGVNEQF
TRBV3-1	TRBJ2-2	ASSQGAGELF
TRBV20-1	TRBJ2-1	SASAGGGRQF
TRBV28	TRBJ1-5	ARRYWGGDQPQH
TRBV7-8	TRBJ2-7	ASSLTDPPYEQY
TRBV7-2	TRBJ2-1	ASSLGWGVEQF
TRBV5-1	TRBJ2-1	ASSFGLAGGPGYNEQF
TRBV4-1	TRBJ1-4	ASSLGDRYNEKLF
TRBV6-1	TRBJ2-6	ASSEFSGMSSGANVLT
TRBV7-8	TRBJ1-2	ASNSGQGGGYT
TRBV5-8	TRBJ2-1	ASSIGDRGINNEQF
TRBV20-1	TRBJ2-1	SAWDYQQFKSIYNEQF
TRBV5-1	TRBJ1-6	ASSDGHASSPLH
TRBV7-3	TRBJ2-6	ASSPGGSGANVLT
TRBV19	TRBJ1-1	ASTQGPTEAF
TRBV28	TRBJ2-1	ASRLAGVYNEQF
TRBV7-9	TRBJ2-1	ATSRSHTDNEQF
TRBV27	TRBJ1-1	ASSLSRGNTEAF